Listed here is a single TCR beta chain. The CDR3 is 13 amino acids. V lost 2 bases and J 6 bases, leaving 8 bases between the germline ends. The germline CDR1 and CDR2 sequences are SGHAT and FQDESV (reference sequence). This entry is derived from a study of blood T cell repertoires in COVID-19. The wider study: T cells, B-cell-depleted T cells, or PBMCs supplied cDNA or gDNA.

The method was immunoSEQ multiplex PCR; TCRdb's version includes in-frame clones alone and lacks a portion of them. This table has fewer than 400,000 clones, more than 90% appearing once. Cohort allocation depended upon clinical history that participants reported. In the 2 weeks before study entry, exposed participants met a COVID-19 case, which was PCR-confirmed or clinician-diagnosed. J is TRBJ2-1 and V is TRBV11-1; D not resolved. The receptor was isolated from a woman aged 25 to 39 who had been exposed to COVID-19. Material for sequencing was PBMCs or T cells enriched from blood (not recorded which). The CDR3 protein is CASSLYPSNEQFF. Here the CDR3 DNA reads TGTGCCAGCAGCTTATATCCCAGCAATGAGCAGTTCTTC.